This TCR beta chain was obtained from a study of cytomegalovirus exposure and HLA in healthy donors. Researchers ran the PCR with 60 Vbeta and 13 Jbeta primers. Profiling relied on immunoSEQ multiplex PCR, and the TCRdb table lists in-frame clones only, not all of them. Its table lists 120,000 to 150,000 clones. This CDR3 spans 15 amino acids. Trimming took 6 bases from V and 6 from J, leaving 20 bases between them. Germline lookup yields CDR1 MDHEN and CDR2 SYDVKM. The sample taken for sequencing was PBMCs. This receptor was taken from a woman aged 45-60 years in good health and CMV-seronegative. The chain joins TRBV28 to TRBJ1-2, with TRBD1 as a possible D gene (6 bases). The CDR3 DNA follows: TGTGCCAGCAGGGAGCCGACAGGAGATGGTCATGGCTACACCTTC. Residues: CASREPTGDGHGYTF.